The entry below gives a single T cell receptor (beta chain) sequence along with its context. Its antigen is still unknown. This sample stems from a study of cytomegalovirus exposure and HLA in healthy donors. General study points: Whilst most TCR sequences proved rare, a subset of public TCRs occurred across many donors. A prior analysis recorded that most TCR beta V segments were productive about 87% or about 30% of the time. It was only CMV serostatus that was available as immune exposure information. Another analysis was done later, and it associated 17,000 or so TCR beta sequences with HLA alleles at 0.05 false discovery rate.

Looked up from germline, CDR1 is LGHNA and CDR2 is YNFKEQ. This CDR3 region has 15 residues. V lost 1 base and J lost 5, with 13 bases in between. The PCR had 60 Vbeta and 13 Jbeta primers. Data came from immunoSEQ multiplex PCR; TCRdb stores just in-frame clones and leaves some out. The sample records over 200,000 clones, just under 85% being singletons. This rearrangement joins TRBV4-2 to TRBJ2-3; tentatively, D is TRBD1 (6 bases). The clonotype was recovered from a woman in her 40s in good health and CMV-seronegative. Sequencing input: PBMCs. This chain's CDR3 is CASSQGVGAGDTQYF. In DNA, the CDR3 is TGTGCCAGCAGCCAAGGAGTGGGGGCGGGAGATACGCAGTATTTT.